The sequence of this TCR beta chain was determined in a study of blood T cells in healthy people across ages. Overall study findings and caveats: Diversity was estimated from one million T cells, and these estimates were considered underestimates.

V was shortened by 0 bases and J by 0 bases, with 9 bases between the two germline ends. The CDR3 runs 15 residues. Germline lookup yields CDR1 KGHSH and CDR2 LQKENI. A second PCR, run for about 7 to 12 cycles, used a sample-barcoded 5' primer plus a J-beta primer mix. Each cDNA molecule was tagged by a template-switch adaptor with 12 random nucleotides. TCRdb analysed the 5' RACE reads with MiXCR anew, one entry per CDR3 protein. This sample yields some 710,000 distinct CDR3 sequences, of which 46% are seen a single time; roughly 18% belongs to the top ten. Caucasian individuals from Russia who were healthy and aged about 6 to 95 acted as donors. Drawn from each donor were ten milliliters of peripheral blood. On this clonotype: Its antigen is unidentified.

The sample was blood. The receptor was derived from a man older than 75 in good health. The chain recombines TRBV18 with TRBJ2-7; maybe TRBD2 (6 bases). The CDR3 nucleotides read TGTGCCAGCTCACCACCTTCCGGGAGCTCCTACGAGCAGTACTTC. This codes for CASSPPSGSSYEQYF.